Below are 9 T cell receptor beta chains sequenced from a single sample in a study of shared clonotypes between healthy human individuals. TCRdb keeps only in-frame clones here, not all; method: immunoSEQ multiplex PCR. The sample includes about 2.4 million clones, under 95% seen only once; the top ten take around 0.4%. Sequencing used naive CD4+ T cells from PBMCs. Sample subset: CD45RA+ positively selected. The origin of the receptors is a man between 18 and 29 years old in good health. Some clones in this sample may be carry-over from other donors' samples.

V gene TRBV19 combines with J gene TRBJ1-5; D is unresolved. Trimming removed 6 bases from V and 3 bases from J, with 9 bases in between. Looked up from germline, CDR1 is LNHDA and CDR2 is SQIVND (reference sequence). This CDR3 is 13 amino acids long. CDR3 DNA sequence: TGTGCCAGTAGCTTCTCCATCAATCAGCCCCAGCATTTT. This codes for CASSFSINQPQHF.

V and J are TRBV28 and TRBJ1-1; 9 bases fit TRBD1. The CDR3 loop spans 15 amino acids. Losses at the gene ends were 6 bases for V and 0 bases for J; bases not matched to a gene: 5. Per the germline V gene, CDR1 is MDHEN and CDR2 is SYDVKM. CDR3 protein: CASSRTGALNTEAFF. The CDR3 DNA reads as TGTGCCAGCAGCCGGACAGGGGCGTTGAACACTGAAGCTTTCTTT.

The V gene is TRBV6-5, the J gene TRBJ1-6; no clear D. The CDR3 sequence is 14 residues long. V lost 8 bases and J lost 5, with 13 bases in between. CDR1 MNHEY and CDR2 SVGAGI come from the germline V gene. The CDR3 sequence: CASRGTADNSPLHF. Written as DNA, the CDR3 is TGTGCCAGCCGCGGAACGGCAGATAATTCACCCCTCCACTTT.

The chain carries TRBV6-1 and TRBJ2-1; possibly TRBD1 or TRBD2 for D (5 bases each). This CDR3 has 12 residues. The V and J ends lost 8 bases and 4 bases respectively, with 9 bases between them. From germline, CDR1 is MNHNS and CDR2 SASEGT. Written as DNA, the CDR3 is TGTGCCAGCGGGGACCCATACAATGAGCAGTTCTTC. It codes for CASGDPYNEQFF.

The V gene is TRBV28, the J gene TRBJ1-5; D gene ambiguous. The CDR3 runs to 14 residues. Deletions cut 5 bases from V and 5 bases from J, with 13 bases between. Germline V gene sequence: CDR1 MDHEN, CDR2 SYDVKM. CDR3 amino acids: CASSLPELYQPQHF. Written as DNA, the CDR3 is TGTGCCAGCAGTCTCCCCGAACTTTATCAGCCCCAGCATTTT.

The CDR3 DNA sequence: TGTGCCAGCAGCCTTGAGGGTAATGAAAAACTGTTTTTT. It specifies CASSLEGNEKLFF. V is TRBV6-6 and J is TRBJ1-4, with no clear D. V was pared by 6 bases and J by 4 bases, with 9 bases between. CDR3 length: 13 amino acids. CDR1 is MNHNY, CDR2 SVGAGI, per germline (reference sequence).

The gene calls are TRBV7-2 and TRBJ1-5; maybe TRBD1 (5 bases). The CDR3 length is 12 residues. Germline CDR1 is SGHTA and CDR2 is FQGNSA. Trimming removed 8 bases from V and 7 bases from J, with 12 bases in between. The CDR3 protein is CASPGRDQPQHF. The CDR3 DNA reads as TGTGCCAGCCCGGGGAGGGACCAGCCCCAGCATTTT.

The genes are TRBV5-1 and TRBJ2-6, with D uncertain. From germline, CDR1 is SGHRS and CDR2 YFSETQ. This CDR3 comprises 15 residues. Trimming shortened V by 6 bases and J by 1 base, and 11 bases separated the two germline ends. This CDR3 is CASTRWESGANVLTF. CDR3 nucleotides: TGCGCCAGCACCCGTTGGGAATCTGGGGCCAACGTCCTGACTTTC.

This chain joins TRBV5-1 and TRBJ1-2; 9 nucleotides agree with TRBD1. The CDR3 extends over 14 amino acids. V lost 4 bases, J lost 6 bases, and 7 bases stayed unmatched. CDR1 is SGHRS and CDR2 is YFSETQ in the germline V gene. The CDR3 reads CASSLGTGMNGYTF. In DNA, the CDR3 is TGCGCCAGCAGCCTAGGGACAGGGATGAATGGCTACACCTTC.